The clone carrying this TCR beta chain was seen repeatedly, ten times or more. Antigen specificity is unknown. TCR beta CDR3 regions were amplified from RNA transcripts. HTBI primers drove first-round RT-PCR of the TCR CDR3. In TCRdb, the multiplex PCR reads were re-called with MiXCR into one record per CDR3 protein. The data contain roughly 380,000 distinct CDR3 sequences, approximately 14% of them singletons. This sample was taken from a study of T cells in Graves' hyperthyroidism and ophthalmopathy. Lactation, pregnancy, other autoimmune disease or uncontrolled infection excluded patients. Fresh peripheral blood, 10 ml, yielded the PBMCs. Study-wide results and caveats: Model-based prediction identified ophthalmopathy a median 6.5 months prior to its onset.

Germline loops: CDR1 GTSNPN, CDR2 SVGIG (reference sequence). Trimming removed 6 bases at V and 4 bases at J, with 15 bases between. This CDR3 has 13 residues. Sequenced: blood. The chain is built from TRBV30 and TRBJ1-1, with unresolved D. This clonotype was obtained from a woman aged 60-70 years with Graves' hyperthyroidism. CDR3 in amino acids: CACLGRLVTEAFF. The DNA of the CDR3 is TGTGCCTGCCTCGGTCGCCTGGTCACTGAAGCTTTCTTT.